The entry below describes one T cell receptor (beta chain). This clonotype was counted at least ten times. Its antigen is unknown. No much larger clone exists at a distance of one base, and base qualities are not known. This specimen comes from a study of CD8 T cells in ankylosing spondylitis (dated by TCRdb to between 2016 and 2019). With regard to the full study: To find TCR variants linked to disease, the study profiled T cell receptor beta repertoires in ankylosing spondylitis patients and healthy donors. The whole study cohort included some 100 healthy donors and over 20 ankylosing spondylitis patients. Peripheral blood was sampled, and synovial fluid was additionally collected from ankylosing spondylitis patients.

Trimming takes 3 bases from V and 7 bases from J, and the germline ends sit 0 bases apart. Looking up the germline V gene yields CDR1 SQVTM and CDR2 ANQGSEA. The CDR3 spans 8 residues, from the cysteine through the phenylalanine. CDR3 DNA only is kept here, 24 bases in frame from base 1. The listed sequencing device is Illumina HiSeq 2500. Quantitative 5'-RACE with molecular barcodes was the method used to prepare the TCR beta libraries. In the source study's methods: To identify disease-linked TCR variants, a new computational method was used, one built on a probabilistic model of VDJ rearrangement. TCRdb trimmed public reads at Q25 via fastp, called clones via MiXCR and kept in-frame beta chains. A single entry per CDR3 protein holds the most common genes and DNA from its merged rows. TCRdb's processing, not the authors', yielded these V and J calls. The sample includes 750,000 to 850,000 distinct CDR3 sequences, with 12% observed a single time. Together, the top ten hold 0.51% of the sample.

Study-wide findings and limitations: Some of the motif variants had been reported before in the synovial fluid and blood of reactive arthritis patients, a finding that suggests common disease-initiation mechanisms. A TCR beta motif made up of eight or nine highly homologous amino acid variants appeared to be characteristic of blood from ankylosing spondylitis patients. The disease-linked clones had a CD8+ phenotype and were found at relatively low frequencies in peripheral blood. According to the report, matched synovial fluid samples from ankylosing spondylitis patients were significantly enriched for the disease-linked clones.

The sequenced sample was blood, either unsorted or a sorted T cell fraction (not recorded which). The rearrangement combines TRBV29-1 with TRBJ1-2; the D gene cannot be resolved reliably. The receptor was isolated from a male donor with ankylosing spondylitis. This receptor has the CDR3 CSVDGYTF. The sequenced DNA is TGCAGCGTTGATGGCTACACCTTC.